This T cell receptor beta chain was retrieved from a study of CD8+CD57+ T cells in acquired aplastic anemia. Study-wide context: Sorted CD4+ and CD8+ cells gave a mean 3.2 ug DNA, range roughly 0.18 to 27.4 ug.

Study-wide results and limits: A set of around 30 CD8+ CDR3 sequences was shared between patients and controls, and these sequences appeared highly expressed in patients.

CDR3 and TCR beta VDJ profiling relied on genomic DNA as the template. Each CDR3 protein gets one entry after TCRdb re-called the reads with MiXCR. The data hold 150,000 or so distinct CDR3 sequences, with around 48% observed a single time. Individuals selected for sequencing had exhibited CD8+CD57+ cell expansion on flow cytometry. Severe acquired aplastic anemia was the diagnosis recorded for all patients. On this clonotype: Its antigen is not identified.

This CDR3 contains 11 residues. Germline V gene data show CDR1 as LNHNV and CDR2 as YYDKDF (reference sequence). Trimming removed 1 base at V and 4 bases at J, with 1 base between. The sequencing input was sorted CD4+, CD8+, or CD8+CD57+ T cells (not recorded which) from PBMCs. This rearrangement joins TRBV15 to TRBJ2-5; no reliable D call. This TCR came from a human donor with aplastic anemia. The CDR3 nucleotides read TGTGCCACCAGCAGAGGAGAGACCCAGTACTTC. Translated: CATSRGETQYF.